This TCR beta chain was identified during a study of early T cells in non-severe SARS-CoV-2 infection. Whole-study context: The chains were unpaired, and the sequenced material was bulk RNA from unsorted whole blood.

Unique molecular identifiers were affixed to single, distinct cDNA molecules. TCRdb independently ran MiXCR on the 5' RACE reads; one entry per CDR3 protein. The repertoire holds approximately 30,000 distinct CDR3 sequences, with about 7% as singletons. Germline trimming cut 4 bases from V and 2 bases from J; bases unmatched to any gene: 6. Germline CDR1 is SGHNT and CDR2 is YYREEE (reference sequence). The CDR3 is 16 residues long. Many counts were recorded for this clonotype. Its specificity is not known. Findings and caveats of the study: Matching results from VDJdb favored anti-spike CD8 responses, leaving private and CD4 specificities undetected.

J is TRBJ2-1 and V is TRBV5-4; 10 bases agree with TRBD2. This sequence originates from an adult who was a healthcare worker with PCR-confirmed SARS-CoV-2 infection or an uninfected control (not recorded which). Material: whole blood, obtained at baseline. The CDR3 region is CASSAATSGAYNEQFF. The CDR3 DNA is TGTGCCAGCAGCGCCGCTACTAGCGGGGCCTACAATGAGCAGTTCTTC.